The clone carrying this T cell receptor beta chain was picked up many times. V was clipped by 0 bases and J by 8 bases, with 7 bases between them. Germline assignment: CDR1 KGHSY and CDR2 FQNENV. CDR3 length: 12 amino acids. This sample is part of a study of Graves' ophthalmopathy and Graves' hyperthyroidism. TCR beta CDR3 amplification used RNA transcripts. RT-PCR with HTBI primers came first, then second-round multiplex PCR. MiXCR, applied by TCRdb to the multiplex PCR reads, yields one record per CDR3 protein. The data contain around 660,000 distinct CDR3 sequences, about 41% of them seen just once; the ten biggest clones take up more than 3%. Patients with other autoimmune diseases, uncontrolled infections, pregnancy or lactation were excluded. Orbital computed tomography, thyroid ultrasound, TRAb, serum thyroxine and clinical symptoms formed the basis of diagnosis.

The rearrangement uses TRBV16 and TRBJ1-1, with D unresolved. The source material was peripheral blood. The clonotype comes from an adult man with Graves' ophthalmopathy. The chain's CDR3 is CASSQSFWEAFF. CDR3 sequence (DNA): TGTGCCAGCAGCCAATCGTTCTGGGAAGCTTTCTTT.